This T cell receptor (beta chain) was sequenced in a study of T-cell reconstitution after alpha-beta-depleted transplantation in children. CDR1 is KGHSH, CDR2 LQKENI, per germline. The V end was cut by 8 bases, the J end by 4 bases, with 15 bases between. This CDR3 region has 13 residues. Unique molecular identifiers were incorporated into the prepared TCRbeta library. TCRdb itself ran the PCR reads through MiXCR, one entry per CDR3 protein. The sample lists about 980,000 distinct CDR3 sequences; about 29% were seen once. This chain connects TRBV18 to TRBJ2-7; D might be TRBD2 (7 bases). Sequenced here: PBMCs, mostly from graft donor cells, sampled 360 days after TCRalphabeta/CD19-depleted stem cell transplant. The TCR was taken from a boy in the first two years of life who had a stem cell transplant for SCID, so the T cells may come from the graft donor. The CDR3 region has the DNA TGTGCCAGCAAGACCGGGGGGCAATACGAGCAGTACTTC. This sequence encodes CASKTGGQYEQYF.